Detailed here is one T cell receptor beta chain. These data are taken from a study of T cell responses to AZD1222 COVID-19 vaccine. This CDR3 is built from 14 residues. The V and J ends lost 0 bases and 3 bases respectively, with 9 bases between them. From germline, CDR1 is SGHNT and CDR2 YYREEE (reference sequence). This table comes from immunoSEQ multiplex PCR, and its TCRdb copy is limited to in-frame clones, with some not included. Of fewer than 150,000 clones detected, roughly 93% appear once; the ten largest clones hold 9.3%. Sample: peripheral blood, taken 28 days after the second AZD1222 dose. The V call is TRBV5-4, the J call TRBJ1-2, with D unresolved. The TCR comes from an adult who received the AZD1222 COVID-19 vaccine. CDR3 region: CASSLAGRDYGYTF. DNA of the CDR3: TGTGCCAGCAGCTTGGCCGGGCGGGACTATGGCTACACCTTC.